The 9 T cell receptor beta chains below all came from one sample that was sequenced in a study of T cell repertoires in cytomegalovirus infection. These receptors are not linked to any known antigen. TCRdb itself ran the reads through MiXCR, one entry per CDR3 protein. The table lists about half a million distinct CDR3 sequences, around a third of them singletons. The starting material was cultured PBMCs, obtained from culture after CMV antigen stimulation. These receptors all come from a human donor in good health (CMV status not recorded). Some clones in this sample may be carry-over from other donors' samples.

In its sample, this clonotype was seen a few times. The V gene is TRBV7-9, the J gene TRBJ1-4; D might be TRBD1 (6 bases). V gave up 3 bases and J gave up 6 bases, with 20 bases separating them. There are 17 residues in the CDR3. Germline V gives CDR1 SEHNR, CDR2 FQNEAQ (reference sequence). The CDR3 nucleotides read TGTGCCAGCAGCTTTACCCCGGGACACCTAAGTTATGAAAAACTGTTTTTT. Amino acid sequence: CASSFTPGHLSYEKLFF.

This clonotype has just a few counts. The rearrangement links TRBV6-2 or TRBV6-3 to TRBJ2-7, with TRBD2 matching over 13 bases. V lost 7 bases, J lost 4 bases, and 4 bases stayed unmatched. The CDR3 has 14 amino acids. CDR1 and CDR2 from the germline V gene are MNHEY and SVGEGT. The DNA of the CDR3 is TGTGCCAGCACCGGGACTAGCGGGACTTACGAGCAGTACGTC. It is translated as CASTGTSGTYEQYV.

This clonotype was observed many times. The chain is built from TRBV7-2 and TRBJ1-2; no definite D call. Trimming removed 3 bases from V and 1 base from J, with 9 bases in between. Germline-derived CDR1 and CDR2 are SGHTA and FQGNSA. The CDR3 totals 14 residues. The CDR3 sequence: CASSFLTNNYGYTF. Written as DNA, the CDR3 is TGTGCCAGCAGCTTTCTTACTAATAACTATGGCTACACCTTC. Using reference TRBV7-2 and TRBJ1-2 for the parts outside the CDR3, the full variable domain is GAGVSQSPSNKVTEKGKDVELRCDPISGHTALYWYRQSLGQGLEFLIYFQGNSAPDKSGLPSDRFSAERTGGSVSTLTIQRTQQEDSAVYLCASSFLTNNYGYTFGSGTRLTVV.

This chain joins TRBV28 and TRBJ1-1, with unresolved D. This CDR3 has 14 amino acids. Germline-derived CDR1 and CDR2 are MDHEN and SYDVKM. V was shortened by 8 bases and J by 4 bases, with 17 bases between the two germline ends. The CDR3 sequence is CASSEAGLGTEAFF. In nucleotides, the CDR3 is TGTGCCAGCTCGGAGGCGGGGTTGGGCACTGAAGCTTTCTTT.

CDR3 in DNA: TGCAGTGCTGCCCGGGACAGCTACAATGAGCAGTTCTTC. It is translated as CSAARDSYNEQFF. The rearrangement uses TRBV20-1 and TRBJ2-1; 7 nucleotides line up with TRBD1. Germline V gene data show CDR1 as DFQATT and CDR2 as SNEGSKA (reference sequence). CDR3 length: 13 residues. The V and J ends lost 5 bases and 3 bases, in that order; junction bases with no gene match: 4.

V gene TRBV12-3 or TRBV12-4 combines with J gene TRBJ1-2; D not certain. V shed 6 bases and J shed 4 bases, with 12 bases lying between them. CDR3 length: 13 residues. CDR3 loop: CASSPGPTYGYTF. CDR3 bases: TGTGCCAGCAGCCCCGGGCCCACCTATGGCTACACCTTC.

J is TRBJ1-5 and V is TRBV6-2 or TRBV6-3, with TRBD1 matching over 7 bases. J gave up 2 bases and V 5 bases, and 9 bases lay outside the gene matches. Looked up from germline, CDR1 is MNHEY and CDR2 is SVGEGT. CDR3 length equals 16 residues. The DNA for the CDR3 is TGTGCCAGCAGTACAAACACAGGGGTCGGCAATCAGCCCCAGCATTTT. Residues: CASSTNTGVGNQPQHF.

The chain recombines TRBV6-2 or TRBV6-3 with TRBJ2-2; D call uncertain. V lost 6 bases and J 9 bases, leaving 11 bases between the germline ends. The germline V gene has CDR1 MNHEY and CDR2 SVGEGT. The CDR3 has 12 amino acids. The CDR3 spells CASRRIGRELFF. CDR3 DNA: TGTGCCAGCAGACGGATTGGCCGGGAGCTGTTTTTT.

V usage is TRBV15 and J usage is TRBJ1-4; a weak D match, TRBD1 (5 bases). Per germline, CDR1 LNHNV and CDR2 YYDKDF (reference sequence). Trimming shortened V by 0 bases and J by 7 bases, and 15 bases separated the two germline ends. This CDR3 contains 16 residues. The CDR3 loop reads CATSRESGDGGEKLFF. The CDR3 bases are TGTGCCACCAGCAGAGAGTCCGGGGACGGGGGTGAAAAACTGTTTTTT.